These T cell receptor beta chains were read from a single sample in a study of beta chain features in type 1 diabetes. The assay was immunoSEQ multiplex PCR, and TCRdb's table has in-frame clones only and misses some. The table has about 360,000 clones, roughly 12% seen once. The sequenced material came from naive CD4+ T cells from blood. These receptor sequences come from a young man in good health. CDR3s include the opening cysteine and the closing phenylalanine or tryptophan. A D gene is named only where the DNA matches it firmly. For some rows the clone size is stated as once, few or many, or as a class when expanded; others skip it.

v_gene	abundance	d_gene	j_gene	CDR3nt	CDR3aa
TRBV7-2	.	TRBD1	TRBJ2-5	TGTGCCAGCAGCCGGACAGGCTCGAAACAAGAGACCCAGTACTTC	CASSRTGSKQETQYF
TRBV30	few	.	TRBJ2-7	TGTGCCTGGAGTGTTGGGGGGAGCTCCTACGAGCAGTACTTC	CAWSVGGSSYEQYF
TRBV30	few	.	TRBJ1-5	TGTGCCTGGAGCACCGCTCGGACTGTTCAGCCCCAGCATTTT	CAWSTARTVQPQHF
TRBV4-2	few	.	TRBJ1-2	TGTGCCAGCAGCCCCATGGGAGAAGGGCATGGCTACACCTTC	CASSPMGEGHGYTF
TRBV5-1	.	.	TRBJ2-2	TGCGCCAGCAGCTTGGGTAGCGTCACCGGGGAGCTGTTTTTT	CASSLGSVTGELFF
TRBV28	few	.	TRBJ2-2	TGTGCCAGCACCCCTCGGGGGTCCGGGGAGCTGTTTTTT	CASTPRGSGELFF
TRBV10-2	.	.	TRBJ2-3	TGCGCCAGCAGAACAGGGTGGACAGATACGCAGTATTTT	CASRTGWTDTQYF
TRBV9	few	TRBD2	TRBJ2-3	TGTGCCAGCAGGCCAGGACTAGCGGGAGCCACAGATACGCAGTATTTT	CASRPGLAGATDTQYF
TRBV30	.	.	TRBJ2-7	TGTGCCTCCCGACAAGAAGGCTACGAGCAGTACTTC	CASRQEGYEQYF
TRBV2	few	.	TRBJ2-7	TGTGCCAGCAGTAAGCAGGCCACCTACGAGCAGTACTTC	CASSKQATYEQYF
TRBV7-2	.	TRBD1	TRBJ1-1	TGTGCCAGCAGCAACCGACAGGGGACTGAAGCTTTCTTT	CASSNRQGTEAFF
TRBV5-8	few	.	TRBJ1-1	TGTGCCAGCGGCCCCCCCCGGAACACTGAAGCTTTCTTT	CASGPPRNTEAFF
TRBV18	few	.	TRBJ2-7	TGTGCCAGCTCAGTAACCTACGAGCAGTACTTC	CASSVTYEQYF
TRBV5-4	.	TRBD2	TRBJ2-1	TGTGCCAGCAGCTTTGGTACTAGCGCCTACAATGAGCAGTTCTTC	CASSFGTSAYNEQFF
TRBV30	few	TRBD1	TRBJ2-2	TGTGCCTGTCATAGGACAGGGCACACCGGGGAGCTGTTTTTT	CACHRTGHTGELFF
TRBV7-8	.	.	TRBJ2-2	TGTGCCAGCAGCGTACGGACGGGGACTTACACCGGGGAGCTGTTTTTT	CASSVRTGTYTGELFF
TRBV4-3	.	.	TRBJ2-1	TGCGCCAGCAGCCAAACAAGCGCCTACAATGAGCAGTTCTTC	CASSQTSAYNEQFF
TRBV5-4	few	TRBD1	TRBJ1-2	TGTGCCAGCAGCTATCCGGGACAGCCTAACTATGGCTACACCTTC	CASSYPGQPNYGYTF
TRBV4-1	few	TRBD2	TRBJ2-1	TGCGCCAGCAGGGGACTAGGACGATTCAATGAGCAGTTCTTC	CASRGLGRFNEQFF
TRBV11-2	.	.	TRBJ1-5	TGTGCCAGCAGCAACGACTACAGGGTTAGAAATCAGCCCCAGCATTTT	CASSNDYRVRNQPQHF
TRBV15	.	.	TRBJ1-2	TGTGCCACCAGCAGAGAAGGGGGTAGCTATGGCTACACCTTC	CATSREGGSYGYTF
TRBV30	many	.	TRBJ1-5	TGTGCCTGGAGTGTCGGTCAGCCCCAGCATTTT	CAWSVGQPQHF
TRBV6-6	few	.	TRBJ2-3	TGTGCCAGCAGTTACGGAGGGGGGGCCGATACGCAGTATTTT	CASSYGGGADTQYF
TRBV5-4	.	.	TRBJ2-3	TGTGCCAGCAGCTTGGATTGGGGGGCAGATACGCAGTATTTT	CASSLDWGADTQYF
TRBV4-3	few	TRBD2	TRBJ2-7	TGCGCCAGCAGCCCCTTCCCCCCAAGACTAGCGATGACTCCCTACGAGCAGTACTTC	CASSPFPPRLAMTPYEQYF
TRBV11-1	few	TRBD1	TRBJ2-1	TGTGCCAGCAGCCCGACAGGGGTGGTCTACAATGAGCAGTTCTTC	CASSPTGVVYNEQFF
TRBV19	.	.	TRBJ1-1	TGTGCCAGTACCATCAGGGTTGAAGTTTTGAACACTGAAGCTTTCTTT	CASTIRVEVLNTEAFF
TRBV15	few	.	TRBJ2-1	TGTGCCACCAGCAGAGATAAGCGTTTGGACAATGAGCAGTTCTTC	CATSRDKRLDNEQFF
TRBV5-1	few	.	TRBJ1-6	TGCGCCAGCAGCTTGGAAGCCTTCTCCTATAATTCACCCCTCCACTTT	CASSLEAFSYNSPLHF
TRBV29-1	.	.	TRBJ2-6	TGCAGCGTTCAGGGCTCTGGGGCCAACGTCCTGACTTTC	CSVQGSGANVLTF
TRBV7-9	.	.	TRBJ1-6	TGTGCCAGCAGCTCGGGGGGGGGATCACCCCTCCACTTT	CASSSGGGSPLHF
TRBV5-1	few	TRBD1	TRBJ1-1	TGCGCCAGCAGCAGACCCGGGACAGGGGTGAACACTGAAGCTTTCTTT	CASSRPGTGVNTEAFF
TRBV28	.	.	TRBJ2-5	TGTGCCAGCAGTTCTAATTCTGAGACCCAGTACTTC	CASSSNSETQYF
TRBV7-2	.	.	TRBJ1-2	TGTGCCAGCAGCTTAGAAGCAAACTATGGCTACACCTTC	CASSLEANYGYTF
TRBV2	.	.	TRBJ2-5	TGTGCCAGCAGTGGAACAGTCCAAGAGACCCAGTACTTC	CASSGTVQETQYF
TRBV5-6	.	TRBD2	TRBJ2-2	TGTGCCAGCAGCCGGACTAGCGGGAGTACCGGGGAGCTGTTTTTT	CASSRTSGSTGELFF